This entry lists 20 T cell receptor beta chains sequenced from one sample in a study of blood T cell repertoires in COVID-19. The protocol was immunoSEQ multiplex PCR, while the TCRdb copy is restricted to in-frame clones and leaves out a portion. Seen here are 150,000 to 200,000 clones, about 81% observed once, and the top ten hold 8.4%. Sequences were obtained from peripheral blood. Receptors were obtained from a woman between 65 and 79 years old with acute or convalescent COVID-19.

The chain uses TRBV19 and TRBJ1-1, with 9 bases lining up with TRBD1. Losses at the gene ends were 5 bases for V and 0 bases for J; bases not matched to a gene: 7. CDR1 is LNHDA and CDR2 is SQIVND in the germline V gene (reference sequence). The CDR3 length is 16 residues. The CDR3 bases are TGTGCCAGTAGTGCCCCTTGGGACAGGGTGAACACTGAAGCTTTCTTT. Translation: CASSAPWDRVNTEAFF.

The CDR3 DNA reads as TGCGCCAGCACACTAGCGGGGGTGAGCACAGATACGCAGTATTTT. Its protein product is CASTLAGVSTDTQYF. The chain carries TRBV10-2 and TRBJ2-3, with TRBD2 matching 11 bases. Per germline, CDR1 WSHSY and CDR2 SAAADI. The ends lost 7 bases at V and 0 bases at J; junction bases unmatched: 3. CDR3 size: 15 residues.

The chain combines TRBV7-2 with TRBJ1-2; 7 nucleotides align to TRBD1. The CDR3 has 13 residues. Germline V gene data show CDR1 as SGHTA and CDR2 as FQGNSA. V was pared by 6 bases and J by 3 bases, with 4 bases of the junction left unmatched. CDR3 nucleotides: TGTGCCAGCAGTCGAGGGGGCGACTATGGCTACACCTTC. It encodes CASSRGGDYGYTF.

The V call is TRBV3-1 (or the pseudogene TRBV3-2), the J call TRBJ2-6, with D tentatively TRBD2 (7 bases). Between the trimmed V and J ends, which lost 0 bases and 0 bases, there was a span of 21 bases. Germline V gene data show CDR1 as LGHDT and CDR2 as YNNKEL (reference sequence). The CDR3 is 21 residues long. The CDR3 region is CASSQEGWSGGAISGANVLTF. As DNA, the CDR3 is TGTGCCAGCAGCCAAGAAGGATGGTCTGGGGGGGCCATCTCTGGGGCCAACGTCCTGACTTTC.

The chain links TRBV19 to TRBJ1-1; D might be TRBD1 (5 bases). The V gene's germline CDR1 is LNHDA and CDR2 SQIVND (reference sequence). V lost 9 bases, J lost 8 bases, and 13 bases lay in between. The CDR3 is 11 amino acids. The CDR3 loop reads CASGGWSEAFF. The CDR3 DNA reads TGTGCCAGCGGGGGGTGGTCCGAAGCTTTCTTT.

V gene TRBV30 combines with J gene TRBJ1-5, with 7 nucleotides matching TRBD1. With 2 bases clipped from V and 2 bases from J, the junction kept 3 bases outside the gene matches. Germline loops: CDR1 GTSNPN, CDR2 SVGIG (reference sequence). This CDR3 comprises 14 residues. The CDR3 sequence: CAWSRQGGNQPQHF. The CDR3 DNA follows: TGTGCCTGGAGTCGACAGGGTGGCAATCAGCCCCAGCATTTT.

The chain joins TRBV6-4 to TRBJ1-1, with a tentative D call TRBD1 (6 bases). CDR1 and CDR2 from the germline V gene are MRHNA and SNTAGT. There are 14 residues in the CDR3. V lost 6 bases and J 0 bases, leaving 11 bases between the germline ends. CDR3 nucleotides: TGTGCCAGCAGAGAGACAGGTTTGAACACTGAAGCTTTCTTT. Its protein is CASRETGLNTEAFF.

CDR3 protein: CAISWDREGTEAFF. The CDR3 DNA follows: TGTGCCATCAGTTGGGACAGGGAGGGGACTGAAGCTTTCTTT. The chain links TRBV10-3 to TRBJ1-1; TRBD1 matches at 9 bases. From germline, CDR1 is ENHRY and CDR2 SYGVKD. The CDR3 is 14 amino acids. The J segment lost 5 bases and the V segment lost 5 bases, leaving 6 bases of the junction unmatched.

This clone appeared a single time. The chain carries TRBV7-2 and TRBJ1-2; weak D call: TRBD1 (6 bases). Germline CDR1 SGHTA, CDR2 FQGNSA. This CDR3 region has 14 residues. V was shortened by 4 bases and J by 2 bases, with 11 bases between the two germline ends. The CDR3 protein is CASSSQGRNYGYTF. CDR3 DNA sequence: TGTGCCAGCAGCTCCCAGGGGCGGAACTATGGCTACACCTTC.

The chain combines TRBV2 with TRBJ1-2; 7 positions agree with TRBD1. CDR3 length: 14 amino acids. Germline CDR1 SNHLY, CDR2 FYNNEI. Trimming took 6 bases from V and 5 from J; bases not matched to a gene: 9. DNA of the CDR3: TGTGCCAGCAGCAAGTCGACAGGGACGTATGGCTACACCTTC. It translates to CASSKSTGTYGYTF.

This clone appeared once. The chain combines TRBV28 with TRBJ2-1, with a weak D call TRBD1 (6 bases). The germline gives CDR1 MDHEN, CDR2 SYDVKM. The CDR3 is made up of 12 amino acids. The germline V and J ends were trimmed by 10 bases and 5 bases, with 12 bases remaining between them. The CDR3 reads CATGQRNNEQFF. The CDR3, as DNA: TGTGCCACCGGACAGAGGAACAATGAGCAGTTCTTC. Together with reference TRBV28 and TRBJ2-1, the CDR3 gives the full variable domain: DVKVTQSSRYLVKRTGEKVFLECVQDMDHENMFWYRQDPGLGLRLIYFSYDVKMKEKGDIPEGYSVSREKKERFSLILESASTNQTSMYLCATGQRNNEQFFGPGTRLTVL.

This clone was observed once. Other DNA variants within this sample encode the same CDR3. This chain connects TRBV29-1 to TRBJ2-5; D is possibly TRBD1 (5 bases). There are 10 residues in the CDR3. The germline V gene has CDR1 SQVTM and CDR2 ANQGSEA. Deletions cut 6 bases from V and 3 bases from J, with 5 bases between. CDR3 DNA sequence: TGCAGCGTCAGGGAAGAGACCCAGTACTTC. Protein product: CSVREETQYF. The entire variable domain, with the rest obtained from reference TRBV29-1 and TRBJ2-5, is as follows: SAVISQKPSRDICQRGTSLTIQCQVDSQVTMMFWYRQQPGQSLTLIATANQGSEATYESGFVIDKFPISRPNLTFSTLTVSNMSPEDSSIYLCSVREETQYFGPGTRLLVL.

The chain employs TRBV30 and TRBJ2-7; no definite D call. The CDR3 runs 11 residues. V lost 0 bases to trimming and J lost 5 bases, with 5 bases between them. Germline V gene lookup returns CDR1 GTSNPN and CDR2 SVGIG (reference sequence). The DNA of the CDR3 is TGTGCCTGGAGTGTGGCCAACGAGCAGTACTTC. It is translated as CAWSVANEQYF.

CDR3 region: CASSNPGGPYEQYF. The CDR3, as DNA: TGTGCCAGCAGCAACCCAGGGGGCCCCTACGAGCAGTACTTC. V and J are TRBV28 and TRBJ2-7; 8 bases are a match to TRBD1. V lost 6 bases and J lost 2; bases outside the gene matches: 6. Looked up from germline, CDR1 is MDHEN and CDR2 is SYDVKM. The CDR3 consists of 14 residues. Full variable domain (missing parts from reference TRBV28 and TRBJ2-7): DVKVTQSSRYLVKRTGEKVFLECVQDMDHENMFWYRQDPGLGLRLIYFSYDVKMKEKGDIPEGYSVSREKKERFSLILESASTNQTSMYLCASSNPGGPYEQYFGPGTRLTVT.

In this sample, this clone turned up once. V gene TRBV6-6 combines with J gene TRBJ1-1; a possible D gene is TRBD1 (6 bases). This CDR3 is built from 14 residues. Germline CDR1 MNHNY, CDR2 SVGAGI (reference sequence). Trimming cost V 4 bases and J 0 bases, with 9 bases left between them. For the CDR3, the DNA is TGTGCCAGCAGTTTCAGGGGTTTGAACACTGAAGCTTTCTTT. Translated, it gives CASSFRGLNTEAFF.

The chain uses TRBV2 and TRBJ2-5; TRBD1 is a possible D gene (6 bases). The CDR3 extends over 15 amino acids. The V end was cut by 4 bases, the J end by 4 bases, with 16 bases between. Germline V gene lookup returns CDR1 SNHLY and CDR2 FYNNEI. The CDR3 DNA follows: TGTGCCAGCAGTGCGTCGGCGCAGGGGCGAGAGACCCAGTACTTC. Protein product: CASSASAQGRETQYF.

The chain has TRBV5-8 and TRBJ2-1, with 12 bases fitting TRBD2. V was pared by 0 bases and J by 5 bases, with 6 bases of the junction left unmatched. Germline CDR1 is SGHTS and CDR2 is YDEGEE. The CDR3 length is 17 residues. The CDR3 here is CASSLGLAGGIDNEQFF. CDR3 bases: TGTGCCAGCAGCTTGGGGCTAGCGGGAGGGATCGACAATGAGCAGTTCTTC.

The chain joins TRBV28 to TRBJ1-4, with 9 bases fitting TRBD1. This CDR3 comprises 15 residues. Trimming removed 5 bases from V and 7 bases from J; junction bases left unmatched: 8. The germline V gene encodes CDR1 MDHEN and CDR2 SYDVKM. For the CDR3, the DNA is TGTGCCAGCAGTGAATTGGGACAGGGTGGTGAAAAACTGTTTTTT. Protein sequence: CASSELGQGGEKLFF.

J is TRBJ2-2 and V is TRBV9; D may be TRBD2 (5 bases). This CDR3 spans 13 amino acids. Between the trimmed V and J ends, which lost 3 bases and 4 bases, there was a span of 7 bases. Germline V lookup: CDR1 SGDLS, CDR2 YYNGEE. The chain's CDR3 is CASSALGTGELFF. The CDR3 region has the DNA TGTGCCAGCAGCGCACTAGGCACCGGGGAGCTGTTTTTT.

The CDR3 DNA follows: TGCGCCAGCAGCCTGTCGACCGGGACAGGGGGATCCTACGAAAAACTGTTTTTT. Translation gives CASSLSTGTGGSYEKLFF. The chain joins TRBV4-3 to TRBJ1-4; TRBD1 matches at 11 bases. V trimming: 4 bases; J trimming: 8 bases; junction bases outside the gene matches: 15. CDR1 LGHNA and CDR2 YSLEER come from the germline V gene. The CDR3 spans 18 residues.